The clone carrying this T cell receptor (beta chain) appeared a few times. Its target is not known. TCRdb processed the 5' RACE reads anew with MiXCR; each CDR3 protein has one entry. The sample lists hundreds of thousands of distinct CDR3 sequences; roughly an eighth were seen once. This specimen comes from a study of CD8 T cells in ankylosing spondylitis. V lost 3 bases and J lost 7, with 16 bases in between. The length of the CDR3 is 14 residues. Germline V gene data show CDR1 as SGHRS and CDR2 as YFSETQ. General study points: Significant enrichment of disease-linked clones was reportedly seen in matched ankylosing spondylitis synovial fluid. Several highly homologous variants formed a TCR beta motif that appeared characteristic of ankylosing spondylitis blood.

The V and J genes are TRBV5-1 and TRBJ1-1; TRBD1 might be the D (5 bases). This sequence originates from a male donor with ankylosing spondylitis. The sequenced sample was blood, either unsorted or a sorted T cell fraction (not recorded which). The CDR3, as DNA: TGCGCCAGCAGCTCCCCTTCGGGGGGGAATGAAGCTTTCTTT. This encodes CASSSPSGGNEAFF. The full variable domain, in which reference TRBV5-1 and TRBJ1-1 provide the parts outside the CDR3, is KAGVTQTPRYLIKTRGQQVTLSCSPISGHRSVSWYQQTPGQGLQFLFEYFSETQRNKGNFPGRFSGRQFSNSRSEMNVSTLELGDSALYLCASSSPSGGNEAFFGQGTRLTVV.